This T cell receptor (beta chain) was observed in a study of shared clonotypes between healthy human individuals. For the study at large: The plates for each donor numbered three CD4 naive, three CD4 memory, two CD8 naive and one CD8 memory.

V lost 5 bases and J 4 bases, leaving 7 bases between the germline ends. The CDR3 is 12 residues long. Germline CDR1 SGHTS, CDR2 YDEGEE. As to this clone: Antigen specificity is unknown.

The study's findings and limits: Some naive CD4 clonotypes, roughly 5%, turned up in common across several donors.

Genomic DNA (from each subset) was split evenly across several immunoSEQ plates. The table came from immunoSEQ multiplex PCR; TCRdb's copy has only in-frame clones and leaves some out. The profile shows more than 2 million clones, about 95% of them singletons. Naive CD8 cells were CD45RO-negative, positively selected for CCR7, excluding terminally differentiated effector memory CD45RA+ cells. Sequenced material: naive CD8+ T cells sorted from blood. This TCR came from a man in his late teens or twenties in good health. The chain has TRBV5-8 and TRBJ2-1; D unclear. CDR3 sequence: CASSTQYNEQFF. DNA of the CDR3: TGTGCCAGCAGTACCCAATACAATGAGCAGTTCTTC.